Below, 15 T cell receptor beta chains from the same sample are listed, as sequenced in a study of PD-L1 blockade in urothelial cancer. Only in-frame clones appear in the TCRdb table, and some are missing; sequencing was by immunoSEQ multiplex PCR. Found here are about 52,000 clones, approximately 84% of them singletons; the top ten hold 1% to 1.5%. The sample's time point: pretreatment peripheral blood. Material: PBMCs, obtained around atezolizumab (anti-PD-L1) treatment. The receptors come from a man aged 50 to 59 with urothelial cancer.

V usage is TRBV19 and J usage is TRBJ1-5, with D possibly being TRBD1 (6 bases). V was clipped by 5 bases and J by 1 base, with 15 bases between them. The germline CDR1 and CDR2 sequences are LNHDA and SQIVND (reference sequence). The CDR3 sequence is 16 residues long. This chain's CDR3 is CASSLLRTVSNQPQHF. The CDR3 DNA reads as TGTGCCAGTAGTCTCCTCCGGACAGTCAGCAATCAGCCCCAGCATTTT.

The chain is built from TRBV9 and TRBJ2-7; 12 bases are shared with TRBD1. This CDR3 has 16 amino acids. V shed 3 bases, J shed 5 bases, and the junction held 9 bases outside the gene matches. Germline CDR1 and CDR2: SGDLS and YYNGEE. CDR3 nucleotides: TGTGCCAGCAGCGCGAGAGGTGGGACAGGGGGCGACGAGCAGTACTTC. It is translated as CASSARGGTGGDEQYF.

V gene TRBV14 combines with J gene TRBJ2-1, with D maybe TRBD2 (5 bases). Germline V CDR1 and CDR2: SGHDN, FVKESK. The CDR3 loop spans 18 amino acids. The V end was cut by 0 bases, the J end by 0 bases, with 15 bases between. This CDR3 reads CASSQELERSYSYNEQFF. The CDR3, as DNA: TGTGCCAGCAGCCAAGAATTGGAGCGGTCCTACTCCTACAATGAGCAGTTCTTC.

The rearrangement links TRBV19 to TRBJ2-7; the D gene is possibly TRBD1 (6 bases). The CDR3 is 14 residues long. Trimming stripped 2 bases from V and 3 bases from J, with 11 bases between. Germline V gene data show CDR1 as LNHDA and CDR2 as SQIVND (reference sequence). The CDR3 reads CASSIRTVHYEQYF. For the CDR3, the DNA is TGTGCCAGTAGTATAAGGACAGTACACTACGAGCAGTACTTC.

A single count supports this clone. V usage is TRBV5-4 and J usage is TRBJ2-5; possibly TRBD2 for D (5 bases). The CDR3 is 13 residues long. Germline V lookup: CDR1 SGHNT, CDR2 YYREEE (reference sequence). Trimming removed 3 bases at V and 5 bases at J, with 11 bases between. CDR3 sequence: CASSSAPGETQYF. CDR3 bases: TGTGCCAGCAGCTCCGCCCCGGGGGAGACCCAGTACTTC.

The chain uses TRBV18 and TRBJ2-3, with a possible D match to TRBD2 (7 bases). This CDR3 is built from 15 residues. Germline loops: CDR1 KGHSH, CDR2 LQKENI. Between the trimmed V and J ends, which lost 5 bases and 4 bases, there was a span of 16 bases. This chain's CDR3 is CASSAGAPPADTQYF. CDR3 bases: TGTGCCAGCTCAGCGGGGGCCCCCCCGGCAGATACGCAGTATTTT.

This clone was seen just once. This chain connects TRBV9 to TRBJ2-5; D perhaps matches TRBD2 (7 bases). CDR3 size: 15 residues. CDR1 and CDR2 from the germline V gene are SGDLS and YYNGEE. V lost 4 bases, J lost 4 bases, and 17 bases lay in between. The CDR3 protein is CASSPGAGAVETQYF. Here the CDR3 DNA reads TGTGCCAGCAGCCCAGGGGCGGGGGCCGTAGAGACCCAGTACTTC. Full variable domain (rest looked up from reference TRBV9 and TRBJ2-5): DSGVTQTPKHLITATGQRVTLRCSPRSGDLSVYWYQQSLDQGLQFLIQYYNGEERAKGNILERFSAQQFPDLHSELNLSSLELGDSALYFCASSPGAGAVETQYFGPGTRLLVL.

The chain links TRBV7-2 to TRBJ1-2; D possibly corresponds to TRBD1 (6 bases). The V gene's germline CDR1 is SGHTA and CDR2 FQGNSA. The CDR3 is 17 amino acids. Trimming shortened V by 8 bases and J by 1 base, and 23 bases separated the two germline ends. The CDR3 loop reads CASPAGRGANVNYGYTF. CDR3 in DNA: TGTGCCAGCCCGGCAGGGAGGGGGGCGAATGTTAACTATGGCTACACCTTC.

The rearrangement uses TRBV18 and TRBJ2-7, with unresolved D. Trimming removed 3 bases at V and 5 bases at J, with 23 bases between. Germline CDR1 and CDR2: KGHSH and LQKENI. The CDR3 is 17 amino acids. DNA for the CDR3: TGTGCCAGCTCACCGCCATACGGCAGACAATCCCTAAACGAGCAGTACTTC. Translation: CASSPPYGRQSLNEQYF.

The chain is built from TRBV10-1 and TRBJ1-6, with TRBD1 as a possible D gene (6 bases). CDR3 length equals 13 residues. V was pared by 6 bases and J by 8 bases, with 11 bases between. CDR1 WNHNN and CDR2 SYGVQD come from the germline V gene (reference sequence). As DNA, the CDR3 is TGCGCCAGCAGCAGGGACACCGATTCACCCCTCCACTTT. The encoded protein is CASSRDTDSPLHF.

The chain links TRBV18 to TRBJ2-6; maybe TRBD2 (7 bases). This CDR3 region has 16 residues. V lost 3 bases to trimming and J lost 2 bases, with 11 bases between them. Germline V gives CDR1 KGHSH, CDR2 LQKENI. CDR3 nucleotide sequence: TGTGCCAGCTCACCCTTAGGGGGGGCTGGGGCCAACGTCCTGACTTTC. Residues: CASSPLGGAGANVLTF. Full variable domain (outside the CDR3, taken from reference TRBV18 and TRBJ2-6): NAGVMQNPRHLVRRRGQEARLRCSPMKGHSHVYWYRQLPEEGLKFMVYLQKENIIDESGMPKERFSAEFPKEGPSILRIQQVVRGDSAAYFCASSPLGGAGANVLTFGAGSRLTVL.

The chain has TRBV18 and TRBJ1-1, with D hard to call. Per germline, CDR1 KGHSH and CDR2 LQKENI. This CDR3 has 12 residues. Trimming removed 1 base at V and 5 bases at J, with 5 bases between. CDR3 region: CASSPLSTEAFF. The CDR3 DNA reads as TGTGCCAGCTCACCACTGAGTACTGAAGCTTTCTTT.

V and J are TRBV27 and TRBJ2-1, with TRBD1 matching 8 bases. Unmatched junction bases numbered 11, after V lost 4 bases and J lost 9 bases. CDR3 size: 15 residues. The germline CDR1 and CDR2 sequences are MNHEY and SMNVEV (reference sequence). CDR3 coding DNA: TGTGCCAGCAGTTATCAACGGACAGGGAAGGGTGAGCAGTTCTTC. Translating gives CASSYQRTGKGEQFF.

CDR3 nucleotides: TGTGCCAGCAGCTCTCGGGTTTCCTACGAGCAGTACTTC. This sequence encodes CASSSRVSYEQYF. This chain uses TRBV11-2 with TRBJ2-7; D ambiguous. The germline V gene has CDR1 SGHAT and CDR2 FQNNGV. This CDR3 spans 13 amino acids. V was pared by 4 bases and J by 1 base, with 8 bases between. Full variable domain (rest looked up from reference TRBV11-2 and TRBJ2-7): EAGVAQSPRYKIIEKRQSVAFWCNPISGHATLYWYQQILGQGPKLLIQFQNNGVVDDSQLPKDRFSAERLKGVDSTLKIQPAKLEDSAVYLCASSSRVSYEQYFGPGTRLTVT.

A few counts support this clone. The rearrangement links TRBV28 to TRBJ2-2; 11 bases are shared with TRBD1. The length of the CDR3 is 13 residues. The V segment lost 10 bases and the J segment 8 bases; nucleotides outside the gene matches: 6. CDR1 is MDHEN, CDR2 SYDVKM, per germline. Here the CDR3 DNA reads TGTGCCATAGGGACAGGGGGTTCAGGGGAGCTGTTTTTT. It yields the protein CAIGTGGSGELFF.